The present entry profiles one TCR beta chain with its context. Across about 22 US areas, participants ranged in age from about 18 to 89 years. The method was immunoSEQ multiplex PCR; TCRdb's version includes in-frame clones alone and lacks a portion of them. The profile shows around 280,000 clones, roughly nine tenths of them singletons. The data stem from a study of blood T cell repertoires in COVID-19. Study-wide background: COVID-19 samples, acute and convalescent, were from the United States, Italy and Spain. T cells, B-cell-depleted T cells, or PBMCs provided the cDNA or gDNA that served as material.

From germline, CDR1 is MNHEY and CDR2 SMNVEV (reference sequence). V was trimmed by 3 bases and J by 0 bases, leaving 12 bases between them. This CDR3 comprises 16 residues. The chain links TRBV27 to TRBJ2-4; unclear D gene. This TCR came from a woman between 35 and 50 years old who had recovered from COVID-19. Source material: PBMCs or T cells enriched from blood (not recorded which). This CDR3 reads CASSFWAELAKNIQYF. CDR3 in DNA: TGTGCCAGCAGTTTTTGGGCTGAGCTAGCCAAAAACATTCAGTACTTC.